This TCR beta chain was sequenced during a study of T cells in Graves' hyperthyroidism and ophthalmopathy. This CDR3 contains 14 residues. CDR1 and CDR2 (germline): MNHNS, SASEGT. Trimming stripped 8 bases from V and 2 bases from J, with 13 bases between. Using RNA transcripts as the source, TCR beta CDR3 regions were amplified. The study used the HTBI primer set for a first-round RT-PCR of the TCR CDR3. TCRdb redid the calling of the multiplex PCR reads with MiXCR, one entry per CDR3 protein. The repertoire has 370,000 or so distinct CDR3 sequences, roughly 25% of them found once; the top ten carry around 79%.

The J gene is TRBJ2-1, the V gene TRBV6-1; D may be TRBD2 (6 bases). Specimen: blood. This receptor was taken from a man between 45 and 60 years old with Graves' hyperthyroidism. Written as DNA, the CDR3 is TGTGCCAGCCCCACGGGAGCCCCCTACAATGAGCAGTTCTTC. Protein: CASPTGAPYNEQFF.